This entry lists 10 T cell receptor beta chains sequenced from one sample in a study of blood T cell repertoires in COVID-19. TCRdb's copy holds only in-frame clones and misses some; the assay was immunoSEQ multiplex PCR. The sample contains about 94,000 clones, more than 65% of which appear only once. The sequencing input was peripheral blood. All receptors derive from a man aged 65-85 years with COVID-19, enrolled during active disease.

The chain couples TRBV7-2 to TRBJ2-7, with D perhaps TRBD1 (6 bases). With 3 bases removed from V and 3 bases from J, the gap between germline ends came to 12 bases. CDR3 size: 14 residues. Looked up from germline, CDR1 is SGHTA and CDR2 is FQGNSA. For the CDR3, the DNA is TGTGCCAGCAGCTTCCAGACAGGAGACTACGAGCAGTACTTC. It encodes CASSFQTGDYEQYF.

The rearrangement uses TRBV5-6 and TRBJ1-2; possible D gene TRBD1, 5 bases. The V and J ends lost 6 bases and 9 bases respectively, with 18 bases between them. The V gene's germline CDR1 is SGHDT and CDR2 YYEEEE. This CDR3 comprises 13 residues. CDR3 coding DNA: TGTGCCAGCAACTCAGGGTCGCCTACGAGCTACACCTTC. Translated, it gives CASNSGSPTSYTF.

J is TRBJ2-7 and V is TRBV5-4; 7 nucleotides agree with TRBD2. Per the germline V gene, CDR1 is SGHNT and CDR2 is YYREEE (reference sequence). CDR3 length equals 15 residues. Trimming at V came to 0 bases and at J to 7 bases, leaving 10 bases not matched to a gene. The CDR3 here is CASSLVARETGEQYF. The CDR3 DNA sequence: TGTGCCAGCAGCTTGGTCGCGCGGGAGACGGGTGAGCAGTACTTC.

The chain employs TRBV5-5 and TRBJ1-1, with D hard to call. This CDR3 spans 14 amino acids. With 4 bases removed from V and 6 bases from J, the gap between germline ends came to 16 bases. CDR1 and CDR2 from the germline V gene are SGHKS and YYEKEE (reference sequence). The DNA for the CDR3 is TGTGCCAGCAGCGGCAGTGGTTTGTTCTCTGAAGCTTTCTTT. Its translation: CASSGSGLFSEAFF.

The rearrangement joins TRBV5-5 to TRBJ2-5; D gene ambiguous. Trimming removed 5 bases from V and 2 bases from J, with 7 bases in between. CDR3 length: 12 residues. Looked up from germline, CDR1 is SGHKS and CDR2 is YYEKEE (reference sequence). DNA for the CDR3: TGTGCCAGCAGTACGGAGCAAGAGACCCAGTACTTC. Protein sequence: CASSTEQETQYF.

The V gene is TRBV11-2, the J gene TRBJ2-1, with TRBD2 matching 9 bases. The germline gives CDR1 SGHAT, CDR2 FQNNGV. The J segment lost 6 bases and the V segment lost 0 bases, leaving 9 bases of the junction unmatched. The CDR3 consists of 17 residues. DNA of the CDR3: TGTGCCAGCAGCTTAGATAGGTCTAGCGGGAAGACCAATGAGCAGTTCTTC. Translated: CASSLDRSSGKTNEQFF.

The chain combines TRBV28 with TRBJ2-3, with 7 bases fitting TRBD2. Germline lookup yields CDR1 MDHEN and CDR2 SYDVKM. V lost 5 bases to trimming and J lost 2 bases; unmatched junction nucleotides: 10. The CDR3 runs to 16 residues. CDR3 bases: TGTGCCAGCAGTCCACCTGGAAGCGGGACCACAGATACGCAGTATTTT. Its translation is CASSPPGSGTTDTQYF.

The J gene is TRBJ2-2, the V gene TRBV19; D remains ambiguous. V was clipped by 3 bases and J by 5 bases, with 13 bases between them. The germline V gene has CDR1 LNHDA and CDR2 SQIVND (reference sequence). The length of the CDR3 is 15 residues. The chain's CDR3 is CASSIQPGITGELFF. CDR3 sequence (DNA): TGTGCCAGTAGTATTCAACCAGGAATTACCGGGGAGCTGTTTTTT.

The chain uses TRBV6-6 and TRBJ2-1, with 8 bases lining up with TRBD2. In germline, CDR1 is MNHNY, CDR2 SVGAGI (reference sequence). This CDR3 spans 14 amino acids. V dropped 6 bases and J dropped 7; count of bases not matched to a gene: 8. The CDR3, as DNA: TGTGCCAGCAGCATTAGCGGGGATAGGAATGAGCAGTTCTTC. It yields the protein CASSISGDRNEQFF.

This CDR3 reads CASGPGLDTQYF. In nucleotides, the CDR3 is TGTGCTAGTGGTCCCGGTTTAGATACGCAGTATTTT. This chain uses TRBV12-5 with TRBJ2-3; D is unresolved. V was pared by 5 bases and J by 5 bases, with 8 bases between. Germline V gene lookup returns CDR1 LGHNT and CDR2 FRNRAP. The CDR3 runs to 12 residues.